Listed below are T cell receptor beta chains from one sample, sequenced in a study of long-term antiretroviral therapy in people with HIV. Sequencing used immunoSEQ multiplex PCR; TCRdb keeps in-frame clones, though not all of them. The sample yields fewer than 40,000 clones, roughly 83% seen once. Sequenced here: unsorted PBMCs, sampled 1.9 years after starting antiretroviral therapy. These receptors originate from a young man with HIV. CDR3s include the opening cysteine and the closing phenylalanine or tryptophan. D genes are given only for firm matches. Size values are once, few and many counts, or a class for expanded clones, and some rows have none.

>TRBV30|NA|TRBJ1-2|NA|13
TGTGCCTGGAGTGTCTGGGGGACGACTGGCTACACCTTC
CAWSVWGTTGYTF
>TRBV7-2|few|TRBJ2-3|NA|15
TGTGCCAGCATAAGCTTCCGGGACTCCTCAGATACGCAGTATTTT
CASISFRDSSDTQYF
>TRBV7-9|few|TRBJ1-2|NA|12
TGTGCCAGCAGCTCCGGGGCCCCGGGCTACACCTTC
CASSSGAPGYTF
>TRBV7-2|NA|TRBJ2-2|NA|14
TGTGCCAGCAGGCGGACTGCCAACACCGGGGAGCTGTTTTTT
CASRRTANTGELFF
>TRBV7-6|NA|TRBJ2-2|NA|15
TGTGCCAGCAGTACAGACAATCAGAACACCGGGGAGCTGTTTTTT
CASSTDNQNTGELFF
>TRBV30|NA|TRBJ2-7|TRBD1|12
TGTGCCGGTAACAGGGGGGCCTACGAGCAGTACTTC
CAGNRGAYEQYF
>TRBV28|NA|TRBJ1-4|NA|15
TGTGCCAGCAGCGCCCCGGGACAAGAGAATGAAAAACTGTTTTTT
CASSAPGQENEKLFF
>TRBV29-1|NA|TRBJ1-5|NA|15
TGCAGCGTTGCTGACGGCGCCTCCGGAAACCAGCCCCAGCATTTT
CSVADGASGNQPQHF
>TRBV9|NA|TRBJ1-2|NA|12
TGTGCCAGCAGCGCCAGGGGAAATGGCTACACCTTC
CASSARGNGYTF
>TRBV6-5|NA|TRBJ2-7|NA|13
TGTGCCAGCAGCCCCGACAGAGCCTACGAGCAGTACTTC
CASSPDRAYEQYF
>TRBV7-3|NA|TRBJ2-6|NA|15
TGTGCCAGCAGCTCCGGGATCTCTGGGGCCAACGTCCTGACTTTC
CASSSGISGANVLTF
>TRBV6-6|NA|TRBJ1-2|NA|11
TGTGCCAGCAGAACTAACTATGGCTACACCTTC
CASRTNYGYTF
>TRBV6-5|NA|TRBJ2-3|TRBD2|15
TGTGCCAGCAGTTATGTCGCGGGGGGGTCAGATACGCAGTATTTT
CASSYVAGGSDTQYF
>TRBV5-4|NA|TRBJ2-5|NA|14
TGTGCCAGCAGCTTTACGGCGCTTCAAGAGACCCAGTACTTC
CASSFTALQETQYF
>TRBV4-1|NA|TRBJ1-1|TRBD1|17
TGCGCCAGCAGCCAAATTGGGACAGGGAAATTGAACACTGAAGCTTTCTTT
CASSQIGTGKLNTEAFF
>TRBV6-1|few|TRBJ1-2|TRBD1|13
TGTGCCACCTGGGACAGGAGTAACTATGGCTACACCTTC
CATWDRSNYGYTF
>TRBV11-2|NA|TRBJ2-1|TRBD2|15
TGTGCCAGCACTGCAAGCGGGGGTACCTACAATGAGCAGTTCTTC
CASTASGGTYNEQFF
>TRBV9|NA|TRBJ2-3|TRBD2|13
TGTGCCAGCAGTGGGGGGGATGGAGATACGCAGTATTTT
CASSGGDGDTQYF
>TRBV4-1|NA|TRBJ1-1|NA|14
TGCGCCAGCAGCCAGAGCCAAGGGAACACTGAAGCTTTCTTT
CASSQSQGNTEAFF
>TRBV7-9|NA|TRBJ2-1|NA|12
TGTGCCAGCAGCTTATCCTACAATGAGCAGTTCTTC
CASSLSYNEQFF
>TRBV5-6|NA|TRBJ1-6|NA|13
TGTGCCAGCAGCCCCAAGTTTGACTCACCCCTCCACTTT
CASSPKFDSPLHF
>TRBV28|NA|TRBJ2-7|TRBD1|13
TGTGCCAGCACGGCCGTGGGACAGCTCGAGCAGTACTTC
CASTAVGQLEQYF
>TRBV7-2|NA|TRBJ1-2|NA|17
TGTGCCAGCAGCTTAGGCAGGATAATTTCCACTAACTATGGCTACACCTTC
CASSLGRIISTNYGYTF
>TRBV6-5|NA|TRBJ2-5|NA|13
TGTGCCAGCAGTTACTCGCCAGCAGAGACCCAGTACTTC
CASSYSPAETQYF
>TRBV7-9|NA|TRBJ2-1|TRBD2|16
TGTGCCAGCAGCTTCCGGCCTAGCGGGGGGGACCGTGAGCAGTTCTTC
CASSFRPSGGDREQFF
>TRBV5-1|NA|TRBJ1-4|TRBD1|15
TGCGCCAGCAGCGGGACAGGGAGGCGAGATGAAAAACTGTTTTTT
CASSGTGRRDEKLFF
>TRBV15|once|TRBJ2-1|NA|15
TGTGCCACCAGCAGAAGTCGGGATACCTACAATGAGCAGTTCTTC
CATSRSRDTYNEQFF
>TRBV5-1|NA|TRBJ2-3|NA|15
TGCGCCAGCAGCTTGCTGCCGACTAGCACAGATACGCAGTATTTT
CASSLLPTSTDTQYF
>TRBV7-6|NA|TRBJ1-3|NA|17
TGTGCCAGCAGCTTAGCGGGGGACATGGGGGATGGAAACACCATATATTTT
CASSLAGDMGDGNTIYF
>TRBV7-8|NA|TRBJ1-4|NA|13
TGTGCCAGCAGCGGGGGAACTAATGAAAAACTGTTTTTT
CASSGGTNEKLFF
>TRBV18|NA|TRBJ1-4|TRBD1|15
TGTGCCAGCTCACCAGGGGCAGGGGGCGCGGAAAAACTGTTTTTT
CASSPGAGGAEKLFF
>TRBV18|NA|TRBJ1-1|NA|13
TGTGCCAGCTCACAGGGGAGCGACACTGAAGCTTTCTTT
CASSQGSDTEAFF
>TRBV6-1|NA|TRBJ1-4|NA|13
TGTGCCAGCAGTGAAGTTGGTTGGGAAAAACTGTTTTTT
CASSEVGWEKLFF
>TRBV5-1|few|TRBJ2-5|TRBD1|15
TGCGCCAGCAGCTTTGGGACAGGGTCGAGGGAGACCCAGTACTTC
CASSFGTGSRETQYF
>TRBV9|NA|TRBJ2-1|TRBD2|16
TGTGCCAGCAGCGGACCTAGCGGGGGGGCCTACAATGAGCAGTTCTTC
CASSGPSGGAYNEQFF
>TRBV14|NA|TRBJ2-7|NA|15
TGTGCCAGCAGCCACGGGACACCGCGTCTGGACGAGCAGTACTTC
CASSHGTPRLDEQYF
>TRBV2|few|TRBJ1-1|NA|15
TGTGCCAGCAGTGAACAGGGGAATATGAACACTGAAGCTTTCTTT
CASSEQGNMNTEAFF
>TRBV6-1|NA|TRBJ1-2|NA|15
TGTGCCCGCGGTGGGGGCGGGCTTTTTCACTATGGCTACACCTTC
CARGGGGLFHYGYTF
>TRBV4-1|NA|TRBJ1-6|NA|14
TGCGCCAGCAGCCTCCGGGCCGCCAATTCACCCCTCCACTTT
CASSLRAANSPLHF
>TRBV6-5|NA|TRBJ1-2|NA|14
TGTGCCAGCAGGGTAACGGGACTGAACTATGGCTACACCTTC
CASRVTGLNYGYTF
>TRBV21-1|NA|TRBJ1-1|NA|14
TGTGCCAGCACCTACGACTTAAGGGACACTGAAGCTTTCTTT
CASTYDLRDTEAFF
>TRBV19|few|TRBJ1-2|NA|14
TGTGCCAGTACCTCGGCGGACAGAATCGGCGGCTACACCTTC
CASTSADRIGGYTF
>TRBV19|NA|TRBJ2-7|NA|14
TGTGCCAGTAGCAATTTGGGCAGGACCTACGAGCAGTACTTC
CASSNLGRTYEQYF
>TRBV7-3|NA|TRBJ2-1|TRBD1|16
TGTGCCAGCAGCTTAAGGGCCGGGACAGGATACAATGAGCAGTTCTTC
CASSLRAGTGYNEQFF
>TRBV27|once|TRBJ2-7|TRBD2|15
TGTGCCAGCAGTACCTCCGGGAGGGGCTTACACGAGCAGTACTTC
CASSTSGRGLHEQYF
>TRBV11-2|NA|TRBJ2-3|TRBD1|15
TGTGCCAGCAGCTTAAGGGGACAGGATACAGATACGCAGTATTTT
CASSLRGQDTDTQYF
>TRBV30|NA|TRBJ1-2|TRBD1|14
TGTGCCTGGAGTACAACCACAGGGGGCGTTGGCTACACCTTC
CAWSTTTGGVGYTF
>TRBV7-2|NA|TRBJ1-1|NA|15
TGTGCCAGCAGCTTAGGCGGGGGGTTAGACACTGAAGCTTTCTTT
CASSLGGGLDTEAFF
>TRBV7-2|NA|TRBJ2-3|NA|16
TGTGCCAGCAGCCTATGGTCCGGGACTAGCACAGATACGCAGTATTTT
CASSLWSGTSTDTQYF
>TRBV28|NA|TRBJ1-2|NA|14
TGTGCCAGCAGTTTATCCGACAGGATCCATGGCTACACCTTC
CASSLSDRIHGYTF
>TRBV27|NA|TRBJ1-6|NA|15
TGTGCCAGCAGTGTGACAGGCATGAATAATTCACCCCTCCACTTT
CASSVTGMNNSPLHF
>TRBV29-1|NA|TRBJ1-1|NA|15
TGCAGCGTTGCGGGGGGGTGGGGAATGAACACTGAAGCTTTCTTT
CSVAGGWGMNTEAFF
>TRBV5-1|NA|TRBJ2-2|NA|15
TGCGCCAGCAGCTTGGTAGCAGGGGCGGACGGGGAGCTGTTTTTT
CASSLVAGADGELFF
>TRBV7-3|NA|TRBJ1-1|TRBD1|13
TGTGCCAGCAGGGGGACAGCGAACACTGAAGCTTTCTTT
CASRGTANTEAFF